This TCR beta chain was retrieved from a study of shared clonotypes between healthy human individuals. Assay: immunoSEQ multiplex PCR; the TCRdb copy retains only in-frame clones and omits some. This sample carries about 1.5 million clones, nearly 99% of them seen once, and the ten largest clones take about 0.45%. The sequence was collected from a man younger than 40 in good health. The sequenced material came from naive CD4+ T cells sorted from blood. Subset indicated: CD45RA+ positively selected.

This CDR3 reads CASSLAGPPSYNEQFF. DNA for the CDR3: TGTGCCAGCAGCTTGGCCGGACCGCCGTCCTACAATGAGCAGTTCTTC. The V and J genes are TRBV5-4 and TRBJ2-1; no firm D call. The CDR3 consists of 16 residues. CDR1 is SGHNT, CDR2 YYREEE, per germline (reference sequence). The V gene lost 0 bases and the J gene lost 1 base, with 11 bases spanning the gap. Supplemented by reference TRBV5-4 and TRBJ2-1, the full variable domain reads ETGVTQSPTHLIKTRGQQVTLRCSSQSGHNTVSWYQQALGQGPQFIFQYYREEENGRGNFPPRFSGLQFPNYSSELNVNALELDDSALYLCASSLAGPPSYNEQFFGPGTRLTVL.